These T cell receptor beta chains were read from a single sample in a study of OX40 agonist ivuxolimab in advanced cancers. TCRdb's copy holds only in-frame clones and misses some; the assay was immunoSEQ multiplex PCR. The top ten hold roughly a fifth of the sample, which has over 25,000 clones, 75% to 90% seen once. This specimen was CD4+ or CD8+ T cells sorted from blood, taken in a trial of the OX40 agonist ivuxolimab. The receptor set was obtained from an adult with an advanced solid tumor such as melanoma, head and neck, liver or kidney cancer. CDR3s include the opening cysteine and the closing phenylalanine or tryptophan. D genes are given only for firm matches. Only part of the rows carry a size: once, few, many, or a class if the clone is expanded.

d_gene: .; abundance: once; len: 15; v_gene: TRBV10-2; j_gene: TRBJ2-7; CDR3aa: CASSESTGVTYEQYF; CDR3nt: TGCGCCAGCAGTGAGTCGACGGGGGTAACCTACGAGCAGTACTTC
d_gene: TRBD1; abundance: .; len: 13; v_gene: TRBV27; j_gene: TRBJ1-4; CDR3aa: CASRGQANEKLFF; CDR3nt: TGTGCCAGCAGGGGACAGGCTAATGAAAAACTGTTTTTT
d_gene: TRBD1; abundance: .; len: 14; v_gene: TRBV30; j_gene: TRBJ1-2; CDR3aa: CACIGTGGVSGYTF; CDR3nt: TGTGCCTGTATCGGTACAGGGGGCGTAAGTGGCTACACCTTC
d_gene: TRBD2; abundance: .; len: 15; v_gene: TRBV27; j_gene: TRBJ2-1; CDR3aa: CASSAGLAGYNEQFF; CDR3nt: TGTGCCAGCAGTGCCGGCCTAGCGGGTTACAATGAGCAGTTCTTC
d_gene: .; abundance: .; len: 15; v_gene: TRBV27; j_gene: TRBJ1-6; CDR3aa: CASTHSVGNNSPLHF; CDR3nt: TGTGCCAGCACCCACTCGGTCGGTAATAATTCACCCCTCCACTTT
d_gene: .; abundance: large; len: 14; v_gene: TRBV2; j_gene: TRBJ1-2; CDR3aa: CASSVQNTNYGYTF; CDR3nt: TGTGCCAGCAGTGTTCAGAATACTAACTATGGCTACACCTTC
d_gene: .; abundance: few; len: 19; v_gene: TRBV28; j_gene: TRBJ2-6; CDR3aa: CASSPWGGKRDSGANVLTF; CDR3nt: TGTGCCAGCAGTCCCTGGGGTGGAAAGAGGGACTCTGGGGCCAACGTCCTGACTTTC
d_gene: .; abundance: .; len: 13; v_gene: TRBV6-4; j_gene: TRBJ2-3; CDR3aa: CASSDSTTDTQYF; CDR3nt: TGTGCCAGCAGTGACTCCACCACAGATACGCAGTATTTT
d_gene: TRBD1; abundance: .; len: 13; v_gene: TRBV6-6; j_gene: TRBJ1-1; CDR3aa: CASSSPDRLEAFF; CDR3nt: TGTGCCAGCAGTTCTCCGGACAGGCTTGAAGCTTTCTTT
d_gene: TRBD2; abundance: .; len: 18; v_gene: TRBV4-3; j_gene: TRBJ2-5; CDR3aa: CASSPIWGSGGAGETQYF; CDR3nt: TGCGCCAGCAGCCCTATCTGGGGGAGCGGGGGGGCCGGGGAGACCCAGTACTTC
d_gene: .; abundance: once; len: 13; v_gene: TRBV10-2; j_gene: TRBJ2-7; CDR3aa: CASSPTGSYEQYF; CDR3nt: TGCGCCAGCAGCCCCACAGGTTCCTACGAGCAGTACTTC
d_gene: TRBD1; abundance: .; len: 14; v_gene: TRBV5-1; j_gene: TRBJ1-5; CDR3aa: CASSATQGAQPQHF; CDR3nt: TGCGCCAGCAGCGCGACACAGGGGGCTCAGCCCCAGCATTTT
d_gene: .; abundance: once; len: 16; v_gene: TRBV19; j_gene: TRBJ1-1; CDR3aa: CASSADSAVFDTEAFF; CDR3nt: TGTGCCAGTAGCGCGGACAGCGCTGTCTTCGACACTGAAGCTTTCTTT
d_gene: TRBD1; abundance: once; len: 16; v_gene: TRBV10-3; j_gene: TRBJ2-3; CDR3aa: CAISGTGTMSTDTQYF; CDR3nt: TGTGCCATCAGTGGGACAGGGACAATGAGCACAGATACGCAGTATTTT
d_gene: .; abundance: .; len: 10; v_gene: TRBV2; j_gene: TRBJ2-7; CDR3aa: CASSVYEQYF; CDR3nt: TGTGCCAGCAGTGTTTACGAGCAGTACTTC
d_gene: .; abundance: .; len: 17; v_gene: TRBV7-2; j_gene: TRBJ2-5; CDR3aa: CASSWRGALAREETQYF; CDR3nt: TGTGCCAGCAGCTGGAGAGGGGCCCTAGCGAGGGAAGAGACCCAGTACTTC
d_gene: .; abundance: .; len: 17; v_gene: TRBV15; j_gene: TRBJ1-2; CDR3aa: CATSRDELSAVDYGYTF; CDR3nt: TGTGCCACCAGCAGAGACGAACTAAGCGCCGTGGACTATGGCTACACCTTC
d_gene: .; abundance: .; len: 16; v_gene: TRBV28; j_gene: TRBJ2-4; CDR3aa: CASSLTGALAKNIQYF; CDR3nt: TGTGCCAGCAGTTTAACGGGCGCTCTAGCCAAAAACATTCAGTACTTC
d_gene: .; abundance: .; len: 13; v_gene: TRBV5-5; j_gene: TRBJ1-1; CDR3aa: CASSLVALTEAFF; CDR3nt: TGTGCCAGCAGCTTGGTCGCTTTGACTGAAGCTTTCTTT
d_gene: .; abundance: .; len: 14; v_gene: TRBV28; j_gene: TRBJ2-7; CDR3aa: CASTPGRGIYEQYF; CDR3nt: TGTGCCAGCACCCCCGGCAGGGGCATCTACGAGCAGTACTTC
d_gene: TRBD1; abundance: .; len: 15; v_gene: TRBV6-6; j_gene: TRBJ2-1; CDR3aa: CASSLQPPTGDEQFF; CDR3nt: TGTGCCAGCAGTCTCCAGCCTCCGACAGGGGATGAGCAGTTCTTC
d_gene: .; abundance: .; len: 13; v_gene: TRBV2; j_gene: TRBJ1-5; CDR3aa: CASKGIGNQPQHF; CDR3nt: TGTGCCAGCAAAGGGATTGGCAATCAGCCCCAGCATTTT